The present TCR beta chain was sequenced within a study of graft-versus-host responses after intestinal transplantation (dated by TCRdb to the early 2020s). Notes on the research overall: Multivisceral, liver-intestinal, or isolated intestinal transplants were received by the recipients. Rather than going through the commercial service, samples from a few later patients were sequenced in-house on an Illumina MiSeq and processed with MiXCR. A peak of at least 4% donor T cells among recipient peripheral blood mononuclear cells was the definition used for donor T cell macrochimerism. Every recipient was given anti-thymocyte globulin induction, then maintenance tacrolimus and steroids for roughly 3 years. The cohort enrolled 24 intestinal transplant recipients, one of whom was a retransplant, and a few patients without pretransplant specimens were excluded. Graft-versus-host and host-versus-graft alloreactive T cell clones were tracked in the graft, circulation and bone marrow after intestinal transplantation using bulk TCR-beta CDR3 sequencing. Alloreactive clones were identified by sequencing pre-transplant mixed lymphocyte reaction products and comparing these products with unstimulated pre-transplant donor and recipient T cells.

Concerning this clone itself: Its recognized antigen is unknown. No clone much larger than this one lies a single base away; base qualities are absent.

The library came from the immunoSEQ multiplex PCR assay. For most patients, genomic DNA was subjected to high-throughput TCR-beta CDR3 sequencing by Adaptive Biotechnologies. The source study handled its data this way. Adaptive's ImmunoSEQ software supplied the TCR sequencing data for 18 patients, while MiXCR and VDJtools were used to process a few other patients. CDR3 nucleotide sequences shared by donor and recipient were removed because the origin of these sequences could not be assigned. To count as alloreactive, a clone needed at least 2-fold expansion over unstimulated cells and a minimum CFSE-low frequency of 0.002% (template counts) or 0.001% (read counts). Clones detected in sequenced pre-transplant spleen, lymph node, or MLR CFSE-low populations of the donor or recipient were defined as mappable. The cumulative frequency of alloreactive clones was calculated as a percentage of all sequences, weighted by copy number. The table comes from immuneACCESS by way of TCRdb, which keeps in-frame sequences with V and J called. Part of the clones is missing from these tables; in studies checked, under half for an unresolved V gene and the rest for unknown reasons. The DNA was the basis for D and trimming; V, J and clone size are from that table. The sample table shows around 50,000 clones, and about 90% are seen once. Approximately 1.6% of the sample is in the top ten clones.

Results and caveats for the whole study, not just this receptor: The relatively low number and heterogeneity of intestinal transplant patients limited the conclusions. GvH clones were detected in recipient bone marrow, and some of these GvH clones were observed earlier in ileal mucosa or blood, consistent with an intestinal mucosal origin. Early after transplant, peak levels of circulating GvH clones were found to be associated with declines in HvG clones. High GvH to HvG T cell clonal ratios were observed in the allografts of patients with donor T cell macrochimerism.

In the first month after transplant, blood samples were collected up to 4 times, and after that at least monthly when available. Germline trimming amounts to 6 bases on V and 2 bases on J, with 5 as the count of junction bases outside the gene matches. CDR1 is given as LNHDA and CDR2 as SQIVND, both from the germline V gene (reference sequence). Counted from cysteine to phenylalanine, this CDR3 has 14 amino acids. Only CDR3 DNA remains: 42 bases, in frame from the first base. The chain employs TRBV19 and TRBJ2-7, and 9 bases in between align with TRBD1. The specimen comprised PBMCs, sampled 26 days after transplant. This receptor was obtained from a human patient who received an intestinal transplant, so some T cells may come from the graft donor. The DNA reads TGTGCCAGTAGAAGGGACAGGGCAACCTACGAGCAGTACTTC. It translates as CASRRDRATYEQYF. Supplemented by the reference TRBV19 and TRBJ2-7 proteins around the CDR3, the complete variable domain is DGGITQSPKYLFRKEGQNVTLSCEQNLNHDAMYWYRQDPGQGLRLIYYSQIVNDFQKGDIAEGYSVSREKKESFPLTVTSAQKNPTAFYLCASRRDRATYEQYFGPGTRLTVT.